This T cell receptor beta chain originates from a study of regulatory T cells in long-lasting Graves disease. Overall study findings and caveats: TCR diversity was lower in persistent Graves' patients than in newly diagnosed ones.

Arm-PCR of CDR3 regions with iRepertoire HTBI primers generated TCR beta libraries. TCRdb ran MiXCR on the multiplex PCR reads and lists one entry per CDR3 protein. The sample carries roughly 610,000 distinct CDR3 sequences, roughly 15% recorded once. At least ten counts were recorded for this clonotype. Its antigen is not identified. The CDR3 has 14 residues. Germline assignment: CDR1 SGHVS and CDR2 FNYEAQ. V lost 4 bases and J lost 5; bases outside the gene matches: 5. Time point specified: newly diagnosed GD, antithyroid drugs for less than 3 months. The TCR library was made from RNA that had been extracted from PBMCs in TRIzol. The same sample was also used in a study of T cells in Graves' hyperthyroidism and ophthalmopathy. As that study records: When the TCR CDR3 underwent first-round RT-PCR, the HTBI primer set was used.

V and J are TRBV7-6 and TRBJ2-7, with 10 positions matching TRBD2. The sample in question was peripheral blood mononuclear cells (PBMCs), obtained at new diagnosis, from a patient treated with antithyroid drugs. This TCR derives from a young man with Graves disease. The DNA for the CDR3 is TGTGCCAGCAGCTCCAGCGGGGGGGGAGACGAGCAGTACTTC. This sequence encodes CASSSSGGGDEQYF.